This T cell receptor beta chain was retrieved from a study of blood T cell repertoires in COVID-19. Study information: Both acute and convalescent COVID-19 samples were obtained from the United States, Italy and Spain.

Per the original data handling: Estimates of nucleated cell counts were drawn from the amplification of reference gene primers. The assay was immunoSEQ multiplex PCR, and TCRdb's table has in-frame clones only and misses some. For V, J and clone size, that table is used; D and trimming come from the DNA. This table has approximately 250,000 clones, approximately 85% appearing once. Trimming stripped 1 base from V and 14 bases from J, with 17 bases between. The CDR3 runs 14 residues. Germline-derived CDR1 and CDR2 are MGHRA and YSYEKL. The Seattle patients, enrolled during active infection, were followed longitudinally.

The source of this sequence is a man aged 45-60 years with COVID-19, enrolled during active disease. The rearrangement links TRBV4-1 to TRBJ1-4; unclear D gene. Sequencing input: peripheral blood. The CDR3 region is CASSQGSFSPLLFF. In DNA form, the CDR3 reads TGCGCCAGCAGCCAAGGGAGTTTCTCCCCGCTTCTGTTTTTT.